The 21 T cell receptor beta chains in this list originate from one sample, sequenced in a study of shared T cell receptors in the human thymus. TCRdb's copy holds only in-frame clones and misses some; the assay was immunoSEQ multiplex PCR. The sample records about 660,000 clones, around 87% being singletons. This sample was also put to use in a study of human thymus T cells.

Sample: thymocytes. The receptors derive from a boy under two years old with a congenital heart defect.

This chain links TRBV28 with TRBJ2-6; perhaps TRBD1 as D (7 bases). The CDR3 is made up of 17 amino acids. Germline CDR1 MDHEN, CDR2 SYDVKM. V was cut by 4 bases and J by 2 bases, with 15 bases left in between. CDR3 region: CASSSDREVPGANVLTF. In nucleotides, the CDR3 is TGTGCCAGCAGTTCAGACAGGGAGGTCCCTGGGGCCAACGTCCTGACTTTC.

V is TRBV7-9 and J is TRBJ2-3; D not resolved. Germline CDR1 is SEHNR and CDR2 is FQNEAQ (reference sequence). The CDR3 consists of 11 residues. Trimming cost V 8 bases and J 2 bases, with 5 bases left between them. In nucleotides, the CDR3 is TGTGCCAGCTTCCACACAGATACGCAGTATTTT. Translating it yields CASFHTDTQYF.

CDR3 residues: CASRREDGYTF. In DNA, the CDR3 is TGTGCCAGCAGAAGGGAGGATGGCTACACCTTC. The chain employs TRBV5-6 and TRBJ1-2; D remains unclear. CDR3 length: 11 amino acids. Trimming removed 5 bases at V and 6 bases at J, with 8 bases between. Germline CDR1 reads SGHDT; CDR2 reads YYEEEE.

DNA of the CDR3: TGCAGCCCCCCGCGGGGCCGGTGGCTTCAAGAGACCCAGTACTTC. It yields the protein CSPPRGRWLQETQYF. The chain uses TRBV29-1 and TRBJ2-5; TRBD2 is a possible D gene (6 bases). The germline V gene has CDR1 SQVTM and CDR2 ANQGSEA. CDR3 length: 15 amino acids. The germline V and J ends were trimmed by 8 bases and 2 bases, with 21 bases remaining between them.

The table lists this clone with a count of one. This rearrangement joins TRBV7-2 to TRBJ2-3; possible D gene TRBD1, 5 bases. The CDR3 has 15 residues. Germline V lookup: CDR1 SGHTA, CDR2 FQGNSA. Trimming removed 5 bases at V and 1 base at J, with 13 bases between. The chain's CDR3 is CASSPPQAGTDTQYF. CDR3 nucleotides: TGTGCCAGCAGCCCCCCACAGGCGGGCACAGATACGCAGTATTTT.

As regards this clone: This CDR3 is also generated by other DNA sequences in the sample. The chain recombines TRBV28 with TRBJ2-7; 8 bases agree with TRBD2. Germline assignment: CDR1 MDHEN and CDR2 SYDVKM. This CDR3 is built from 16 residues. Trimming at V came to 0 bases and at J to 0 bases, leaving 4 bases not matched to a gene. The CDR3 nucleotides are TGTGCCAGCAGTTTATGCGGAACTAGCGGCTCCTACGAGCAGTACTTC. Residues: CASSLCGTSGSYEQYF. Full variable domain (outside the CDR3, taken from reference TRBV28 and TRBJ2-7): DVKVTQSSRYLVKRTGEKVFLECVQDMDHENMFWYRQDPGLGLRLIYFSYDVKMKEKGDIPEGYSVSREKKERFSLILESASTNQTSMYLCASSLCGTSGSYEQYFGPGTRLTVT.

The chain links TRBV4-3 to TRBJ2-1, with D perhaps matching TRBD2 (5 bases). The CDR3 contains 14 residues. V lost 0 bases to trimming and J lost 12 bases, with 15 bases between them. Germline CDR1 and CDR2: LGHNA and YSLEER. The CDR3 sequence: CASSQDRPQEVQFF. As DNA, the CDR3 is TGCGCCAGCAGCCAAGATAGGCCGCAGGAGGTGCAGTTCTTC.

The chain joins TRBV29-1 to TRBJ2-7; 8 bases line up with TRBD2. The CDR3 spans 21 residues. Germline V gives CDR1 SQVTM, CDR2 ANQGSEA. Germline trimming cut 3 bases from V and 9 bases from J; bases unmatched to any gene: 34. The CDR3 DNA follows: TGCAGCGTTGATTTCCAGCGGGAGTTTTCGGTGGATACGGTTTGTCATAAAGGGCAGTACTTC. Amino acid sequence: CSVDFQREFSVDTVCHKGQYF.

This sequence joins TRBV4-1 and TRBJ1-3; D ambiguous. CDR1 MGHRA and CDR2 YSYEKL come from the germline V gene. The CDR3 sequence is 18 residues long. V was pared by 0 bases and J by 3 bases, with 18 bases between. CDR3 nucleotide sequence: TGCGCCAGCAGCCAAGACGGATGGGTGGCCAGGCTTGGAAACACCATATATTTT. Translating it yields CASSQDGWVARLGNTIYF.

The CDR3 loop reads CASSSTSGAYNEQFF. CDR3 in DNA: TGTGCCAGCAGCTCGACTAGCGGAGCCTACAATGAGCAGTTCTTC. This chain connects TRBV5-4 to TRBJ2-1; TRBD2 aligns across 9 bases. The germline CDR1 and CDR2 sequences are SGHNT and YYREEE (reference sequence). With V trimmed by 3 bases and J by 2 bases, 3 bases remained unmatched. This CDR3 is built from 15 residues.

The chain's CDR3 is CSVEETSYEQYF. CDR3 in DNA: TGCAGCGTTGAAGAGACTAGCTACGAGCAGTACTTC. This chain connects TRBV29-1 to TRBJ2-7, with a possible D match to TRBD2 (6 bases). Germline CDR1 and CDR2: SQVTM and ANQGSEA. The CDR3 consists of 12 residues. Trimming cost V 0 bases and J 3 bases, with 6 bases left between them.

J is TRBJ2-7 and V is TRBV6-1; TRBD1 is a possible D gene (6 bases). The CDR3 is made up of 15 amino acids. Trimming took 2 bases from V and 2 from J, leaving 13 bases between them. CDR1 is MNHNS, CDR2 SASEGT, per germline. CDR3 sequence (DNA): TGTGCCAGCAGTGAAAGGAGAAAGGGGGCCTACGAGCAGTACTTC. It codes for CASSERRKGAYEQYF.

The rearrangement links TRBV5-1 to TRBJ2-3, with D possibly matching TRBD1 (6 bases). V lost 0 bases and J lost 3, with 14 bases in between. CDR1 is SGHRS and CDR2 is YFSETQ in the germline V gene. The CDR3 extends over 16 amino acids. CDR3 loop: CASSLEGQGKTDTQYF. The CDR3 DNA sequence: TGCGCCAGCAGCTTGGAGGGGCAGGGGAAGACAGATACGCAGTATTTT.

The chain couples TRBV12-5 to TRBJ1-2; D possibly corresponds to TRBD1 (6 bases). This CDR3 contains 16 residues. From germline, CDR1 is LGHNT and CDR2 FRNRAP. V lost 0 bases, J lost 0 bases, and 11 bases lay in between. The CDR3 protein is CASGLVPGASNYGYTF. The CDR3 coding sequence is TGTGCTAGTGGTTTGGTACCAGGGGCATCTAACTATGGCTACACCTTC. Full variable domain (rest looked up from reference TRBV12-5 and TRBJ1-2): DARVTQTPRHKVTEMGQEVTMRCQPILGHNTVFWYRQTMMQGLELLAYFRNRAPLDDSGMPKDRFSAEMPDATLATLKIQPSEPRDSAVYFCASGLVPGASNYGYTFGSGTRLTVV.

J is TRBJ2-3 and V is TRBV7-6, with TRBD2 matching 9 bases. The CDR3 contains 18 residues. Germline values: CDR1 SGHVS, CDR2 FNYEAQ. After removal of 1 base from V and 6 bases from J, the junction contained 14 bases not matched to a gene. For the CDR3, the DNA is TGTGCCAGCAGCTTAGTACATTTTAGCGGGAGTAGGTCGGATACGCAGTATTTT. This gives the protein CASSLVHFSGSRSDTQYF.

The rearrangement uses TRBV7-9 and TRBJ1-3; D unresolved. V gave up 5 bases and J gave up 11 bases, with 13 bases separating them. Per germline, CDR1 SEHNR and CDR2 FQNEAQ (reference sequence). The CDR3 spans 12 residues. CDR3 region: CASSADFHAIYF. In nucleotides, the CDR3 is TGTGCCAGCAGCGCCGACTTCCATGCCATATATTTT.

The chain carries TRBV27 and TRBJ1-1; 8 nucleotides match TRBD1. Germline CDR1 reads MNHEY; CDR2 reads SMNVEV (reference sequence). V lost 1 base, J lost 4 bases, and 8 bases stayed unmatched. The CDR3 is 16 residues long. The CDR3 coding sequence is TGTGCCAGCAGTTTATTTGGGACAGGCCTTTTCACTGAAGCTTTCTTT. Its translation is CASSLFGTGLFTEAFF.

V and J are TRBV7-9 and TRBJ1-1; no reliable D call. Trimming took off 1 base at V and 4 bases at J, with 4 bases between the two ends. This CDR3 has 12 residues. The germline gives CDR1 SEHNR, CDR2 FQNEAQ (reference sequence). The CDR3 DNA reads TGTGCCAGCAGCTTAGACTGCACTGAAGCTTTCTTT. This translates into CASSLDCTEAFF.

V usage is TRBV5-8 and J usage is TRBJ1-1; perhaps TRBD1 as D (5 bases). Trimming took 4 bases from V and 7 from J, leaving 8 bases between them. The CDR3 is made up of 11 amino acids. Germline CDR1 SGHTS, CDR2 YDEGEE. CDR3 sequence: CASSQTDEAFF. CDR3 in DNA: TGTGCCAGCAGCCAGACAGATGAAGCTTTCTTT.

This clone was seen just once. The CDR3 bases are TGTGCCAGCAGCCGCCTCGGTTCCTACGAGCAGTACTTC. Protein product: CASSRLGSYEQYF. The V call is TRBV27, the J call TRBJ2-7; D is ambiguous. CDR1 MNHEY and CDR2 SMNVEV come from the germline V gene (reference sequence). V lost 6 bases, J lost 1 base, and 10 bases lay in between. This CDR3 region has 13 residues.

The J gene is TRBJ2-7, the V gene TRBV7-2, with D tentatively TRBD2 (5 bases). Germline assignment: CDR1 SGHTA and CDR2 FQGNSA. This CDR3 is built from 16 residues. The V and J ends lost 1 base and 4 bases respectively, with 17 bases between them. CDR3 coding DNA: TGTGCCAGCAGCTTAGGGGCTAGCAAGGGATGTTACGAGCAGTACTTC. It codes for CASSLGASKGCYEQYF.